One and the same sample provided the 6 T cell receptor beta chains below, sequenced in a study of blood T cell repertoires in COVID-19. Only in-frame clones appear in the TCRdb table, and some are missing; sequencing was by immunoSEQ multiplex PCR. The sample holds approximately 170,000 clones, over 80% seen once. Sequencing was done on a sample of peripheral blood. The origin of the receptors is a woman aged 70-85 years with COVID-19, enrolled during active disease.

The genes are TRBV5-4 and TRBJ1-2, with D maybe TRBD1 (6 bases). V lost 4 bases to trimming and J lost 2 bases, with 12 bases between them. The CDR3 runs 14 residues. Germline loops: CDR1 SGHNT, CDR2 YYREEE (reference sequence). Here the CDR3 reads CASSQRTENYGYTF. Here the CDR3 DNA reads TGTGCCAGCAGCCAGAGGACAGAGAACTATGGCTACACCTTC.

The gene calls are TRBV27 and TRBJ1-1, with a tentative D call TRBD1 (6 bases). Looked up from germline, CDR1 is MNHEY and CDR2 is SMNVEV (reference sequence). V dropped 5 bases and J dropped 1 base, with 11 bases sitting between them. The CDR3 length is 14 residues. The CDR3 spells CASSLQTGNTEAFF. The CDR3 DNA sequence: TGTGCCAGCAGTCTCCAGACAGGGAACACTGAAGCTTTCTTT.

This clone was detected a few times. The chain is built from TRBV27 and TRBJ2-1; 12 nucleotides align to TRBD2. This CDR3 spans 14 amino acids. The ends lost 7 bases at V and 9 bases at J; junction bases unmatched: 7. CDR1 MNHEY and CDR2 SMNVEV come from the germline V gene (reference sequence). CDR3 DNA sequence: TGTGCCAGCATTCTGACTAGCGGGAGTAGTGAGCAGTTCTTC. Translation gives CASILTSGSSEQFF.

The V gene is TRBV5-1, the J gene TRBJ2-1; 7 nucleotides align to TRBD2. CDR1 SGHRS and CDR2 YFSETQ come from the germline V gene. The junction had 5 bases not matched to a gene; V was cut back by 1 base and J by 4 bases. The CDR3 is 15 residues long. This CDR3 is CASSLPSGEYNEQFF. CDR3 sequence (DNA): TGCGCCAGCAGCTTGCCTAGCGGAGAATACAATGAGCAGTTCTTC. Filled out from reference TRBV5-1 and TRBJ2-1, the complete variable domain reads KAGVTQTPRYLIKTRGQQVTLSCSPISGHRSVSWYQQTPGQGLQFLFEYFSETQRNKGNFPGRFSGRQFSNSRSEMNVSTLELGDSALYLCASSLPSGEYNEQFFGPGTRLTVL.

V usage is TRBV10-3 and J usage is TRBJ1-1, with D perhaps TRBD1 (5 bases). Trimming took off 10 bases at V and 0 bases at J, with 12 bases between the two ends. Germline V gives CDR1 ENHRY, CDR2 SYGVKD. This CDR3 spans 13 amino acids. CDR3: CATRGMMNTEAFF. Here the CDR3 DNA reads TGTGCCACCCGGGGGATGATGAACACTGAAGCTTTCTTT.

This clone was detected once. The CDR3 bases are TGTGCCATCAGTAGGACAGCTTCCCAAGAGACCCAGTACTTC. It specifies CAISRTASQETQYF. The chain joins TRBV10-3 to TRBJ2-5; D perhaps matches TRBD1 (6 bases). This CDR3 region has 14 residues. The germline gives CDR1 ENHRY, CDR2 SYGVKD. Deletions cut 5 bases from V and 1 base from J, with 11 bases between.